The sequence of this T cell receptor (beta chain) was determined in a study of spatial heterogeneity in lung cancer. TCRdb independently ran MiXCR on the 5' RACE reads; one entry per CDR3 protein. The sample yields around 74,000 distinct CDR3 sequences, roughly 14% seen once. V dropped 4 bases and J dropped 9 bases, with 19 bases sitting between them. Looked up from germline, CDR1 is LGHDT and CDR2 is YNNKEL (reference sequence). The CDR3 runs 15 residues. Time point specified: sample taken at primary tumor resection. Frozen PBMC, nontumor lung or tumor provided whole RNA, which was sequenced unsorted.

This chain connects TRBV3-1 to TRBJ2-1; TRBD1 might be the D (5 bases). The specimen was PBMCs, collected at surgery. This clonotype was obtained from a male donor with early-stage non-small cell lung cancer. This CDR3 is CASSRLRSADTEQFF. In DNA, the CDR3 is TGTGCCAGCAGCCGCCTGCGGTCGGCGGACACTGAGCAGTTCTTC.